The 20 T cell receptor beta chains given below trace back to one sample, sequenced in a study of cytomegalovirus exposure and HLA in healthy donors. The PCR contained 60 Vbeta and 13 Jbeta primers. TCRdb's table, derived via immunoSEQ multiplex PCR, lists solely in-frame clones and lacks some. The table records about 130,000 clones, around 8.5% of them present only once. Sequencing was performed on PBMCs. All receptors derive from a middle-aged man in good health and CMV-seronegative.

The rearrangement joins TRBV28 to TRBJ1-1; weak D call: TRBD1 (5 bases). Trimming cost V 2 bases and J 4 bases, with 11 bases left between them. This CDR3 contains 14 residues. Germline assignment: CDR1 MDHEN and CDR2 SYDVKM. CDR3 amino acids: CASSLNLRATEAFF. The CDR3 bases are TGTGCCAGCAGTTTAAATCTCAGGGCCACTGAAGCTTTCTTT.

The rearrangement joins TRBV5-1 to TRBJ2-3, with D tentatively TRBD2 (6 bases). The V end lost 2 bases, the J end lost 2 bases, and 9 bases lay between the germline ends. Per germline, CDR1 SGHRS and CDR2 YFSETQ. This CDR3 comprises 14 residues. In DNA form, the CDR3 reads TGCGCCAGCAGCTTCGGGACTTCCACAGATACGCAGTATTTT. This encodes CASSFGTSTDTQYF.

Here the CDR3 DNA reads TGTGCCAGCAGGCTGGGGACTAGCGGGTACACCGGGGAGCTGTTTTTT. Encoded protein: CASRLGTSGYTGELFF. The chain couples TRBV7-8 to TRBJ2-2; 12 positions agree with TRBD2. The germline V gene has CDR1 SGHVS and CDR2 FQNEAQ. The CDR3 loop spans 16 amino acids. The J segment lost 3 bases and the V segment lost 6 bases, leaving 5 bases of the junction unmatched. Based on the CDR3 plus reference TRBV7-8 and TRBJ2-2, the full variable domain is GAGVSQSPRYKVAKRGQDVALRCDPISGHVSLFWYQQALGQGPEFLTYFQNEAQLDKSGLPSDRFFAERPEGSVSTLKIQRTQQEDSAVYLCASRLGTSGYTGELFFGEGSRLTVL.

This clone was counted a few times. CDR3 DNA: TGTGCCAGCAGCTTCGGACAGGGGGAGGGTCAGCCCCAGCATTTT. This sequence encodes CASSFGQGEGQPQHF. The chain combines TRBV5-6 with TRBJ1-5; 10 positions agree with TRBD1. CDR1 is SGHDT, CDR2 YYEEEE, per germline. CDR3 length: 15 amino acids. Losses at the gene ends were 2 bases for V and 6 bases for J; bases not matched to a gene: 5.

A word on this clone: At the DNA level, this CDR3 is encoded by other sequences in the same sample as well. The chain recombines TRBV29-1 with TRBJ2-7, with TRBD2 identical over 8 bases. CDR3 length equals 13 residues. CDR1 is SQVTM, CDR2 ANQGSEA, per germline. V lost 0 bases, J lost 4 bases, and 2 bases stayed unmatched. The CDR3: CSVEESSGYEQYF. The CDR3 DNA reads as TGCAGCGTTGAAGAGTCTAGCGGGTACGAGCAGTACTTC.

This rearrangement joins TRBV6-1 to TRBJ1-2; tentative D call: TRBD1 (5 bases). Germline V gives CDR1 MNHNS, CDR2 SASEGT. Deletions cut 7 bases from V and 8 bases from J, with 20 bases between. The CDR3 consists of 14 residues. CDR3 sequence: CASTRQTASEGYTF. Written as DNA, the CDR3 is TGTGCCAGCACCCGACAGACCGCCTCTGAGGGCTACACCTTC.

The chain has TRBV11-2 and TRBJ1-5; D possibly corresponds to TRBD1 (5 bases). The germline gives CDR1 SGHAT, CDR2 FQNNGV. This CDR3 spans 15 amino acids. Trimming pared 2 bases from V and 0 bases from J, leaving 8 bases between. CDR3 sequence: CASSLQGYSNQPQHF. The CDR3 DNA is TGTGCCAGCAGCTTACAGGGTTATAGCAATCAGCCCCAGCATTTT.

This chain connects TRBV7-9 to TRBJ1-1; possibly TRBD1 for D (6 bases). With 0 bases removed from V and 1 base from J, the gap between germline ends came to 9 bases. The CDR3 sequence is 15 residues long. Germline V lookup: CDR1 SEHNR, CDR2 FQNEAQ (reference sequence). DNA of the CDR3: TGTGCCAGCAGCTTAGCAGGGGGGGAGAACACTGAAGCTTTCTTT. Its translation: CASSLAGGENTEAFF.

Only a few counts were recorded for this clone. This chain links TRBV5-1 with TRBJ1-2; unclear D gene. The CDR3 covers 12 residues. Germline V CDR1 and CDR2: SGHRS, YFSETQ. V lost 4 bases and J 8 bases, leaving 12 bases between the germline ends. CDR3 in amino acids: CASSPDLTGYTF. CDR3 DNA sequence: TGCGCCAGCAGCCCTGACTTAACGGGCTACACCTTC.

In this sample, this clone turned up a few times. The CDR3 bases are TGTGCCAGCAGCAGGACGGTGACAGACGACAATGAGCAGTTCTTC. Translated, it gives CASSRTVTDDNEQFF. The rearrangement joins TRBV27 to TRBJ2-1; D may be TRBD1 (5 bases). The germline V gene has CDR1 MNHEY and CDR2 SMNVEV (reference sequence). The CDR3 runs to 15 residues. The V end lost 6 bases, the J end lost 5 bases, and 17 bases lay between the germline ends.

The sample holds a few counts of this clone. Other nucleotide sequences from this sample produce the same CDR3. The chain has TRBV7-6 and TRBJ2-7; D may be TRBD2 (6 bases). CDR1 and CDR2 (germline): SGHVS, FNYEAQ. The CDR3 totals 14 residues. V lost 5 bases, J lost 3 bases, and 14 bases lay in between. Written as DNA, the CDR3 is TGTGCCAGCAGCCAAGGGACGGGAGACTACGAGCAGTACTTC. Its protein is CASSQGTGDYEQYF.

The chain combines TRBV5-1 with TRBJ1-3; the match to TRBD1 covers 7 bases. Germline-derived CDR1 and CDR2 are SGHRS and YFSETQ. V shed 0 bases and J 3 bases; nucleotides not matched to a gene: 3. CDR3 length: 15 amino acids. CDR3 loop: CASSLDRGYGNTIYF. CDR3 coding DNA: TGCGCCAGCAGCTTGGACAGGGGCTATGGAAACACCATATATTTT. Using reference TRBV5-1 and TRBJ1-3 for the parts outside the CDR3, the full variable domain is KAGVTQTPRYLIKTRGQQVTLSCSPISGHRSVSWYQQTPGQGLQFLFEYFSETQRNKGNFPGRFSGRQFSNSRSEMNVSTLELGDSALYLCASSLDRGYGNTIYFGEGSWLTVV.

This clone was detected only a few times. The rearrangement joins TRBV4-2 to TRBJ2-3; 9 nucleotides agree with TRBD2. V shed 2 bases and J 4 bases; nucleotides not matched to a gene: 4. The CDR3 consists of 15 residues. The V gene's germline CDR1 is LGHNA and CDR2 YNFKEQ. DNA for the CDR3: TGTGCCAGCAGCCAAAACCAGCGGGGGGCAGATACGCAGTATTTT. Translation: CASSQNQRGADTQYF.

V gene TRBV9 combines with J gene TRBJ2-7; D unresolved. This CDR3 region has 16 residues. The V gene lost 0 bases and the J gene lost 1 base, with 14 bases spanning the gap. CDR1 and CDR2 from the germline V gene are SGDLS and YYNGEE. Written as DNA, the CDR3 is TGTGCCAGCAGCGTAGATCGGGTCAGACCGTCCTACGAGCAGTACTTC. Encoded protein: CASSVDRVRPSYEQYF.

The V call is TRBV7-7, the J call TRBJ2-5, with 7 bases identical to TRBD1. The CDR3 sequence is 15 residues long. J lost 1 base, V lost 5 bases, and 7 bases had no gene match. CDR1 and CDR2 from the germline V gene are SSHAT and FNYEAQ (reference sequence). The DNA of the CDR3 is TGTGCCAGCAGCCCCACAGGGACAGCCCAAGAGACCCAGTACTTC. Translating it yields CASSPTGTAQETQYF.

This clone was found a few times. The chain couples TRBV5-5 to TRBJ2-7; maybe TRBD2 (5 bases). Germline assignment: CDR1 SGHKS and CDR2 YYEKEE (reference sequence). Trimming took off 1 base at V and 4 bases at J, with 18 bases between the two ends. The CDR3 has 16 amino acids. The CDR3 bases are TGTGCCAGCAGCTTGACGGACTCAAAGTTTGTGTACGAGCAGTACTTC. Protein product: CASSLTDSKFVYEQYF.

The chain recombines TRBV6-5 with TRBJ1-5; D ambiguous. Deletions cut 0 bases from V and 6 bases from J, with 6 bases between. Per the germline V gene, CDR1 is MNHEY and CDR2 is SVGAGI. The CDR3 is 13 amino acids. In DNA, the CDR3 is TGTGCCAGCAGTTACTCGAGGGCTCAGCCCCAGCATTTT. Translated, it gives CASSYSRAQPQHF.

V gene TRBV4-2 combines with J gene TRBJ2-7, with 7 nucleotides matching TRBD2. The germline CDR1 and CDR2 sequences are LGHNA and YNFKEQ. The CDR3 runs to 17 residues. V was pared by 0 bases and J by 2 bases, with 10 bases of the junction left unmatched. CDR3 sequence reads: CASSQDIGWGGAYEQYF. The CDR3 DNA follows: TGTGCCAGCAGCCAAGATATCGGGTGGGGGGGGGCCTACGAGCAGTACTTC.

This clone was detected only a few times. This chain links TRBV7-9 with TRBJ1-1, with TRBD1 identical over 7 bases. Germline V gives CDR1 SEHNR, CDR2 FQNEAQ (reference sequence). The CDR3 contains 12 residues. The V gene end was trimmed by 5 bases and the J gene end by 9 bases; junction bases not matched to a gene: 6. Written as DNA, the CDR3 is TGTGCCAGCAGCGCGAACAGGGGAAAAGCTTTCTTT. Encoded protein: CASSANRGKAFF. The full variable domain, with the rest looked up from reference TRBV7-9 and TRBJ1-1, is DTGVSQNPRHKITKRGQNVTFRCDPISEHNRLYWYRQTLGQGPEFLTYFQNEAQLEKSRLLSDRFSAERPKGSFSTLEIQRTEQGDSAMYLCASSANRGKAFFGQGTRLTVV.

The table lists this clone with a few counts. This chain joins TRBV19 and TRBJ1-2; D might be TRBD1 (6 bases). The CDR3 has 14 amino acids. V was cut by 7 bases and J by 8 bases, with 20 bases left in between. Germline values: CDR1 LNHDA, CDR2 SQIVND (reference sequence). In DNA, the CDR3 is TGTGCCAGTACCCGAGGGGACACAGGTATAGGCTACACCTTC. It specifies CASTRGDTGIGYTF.